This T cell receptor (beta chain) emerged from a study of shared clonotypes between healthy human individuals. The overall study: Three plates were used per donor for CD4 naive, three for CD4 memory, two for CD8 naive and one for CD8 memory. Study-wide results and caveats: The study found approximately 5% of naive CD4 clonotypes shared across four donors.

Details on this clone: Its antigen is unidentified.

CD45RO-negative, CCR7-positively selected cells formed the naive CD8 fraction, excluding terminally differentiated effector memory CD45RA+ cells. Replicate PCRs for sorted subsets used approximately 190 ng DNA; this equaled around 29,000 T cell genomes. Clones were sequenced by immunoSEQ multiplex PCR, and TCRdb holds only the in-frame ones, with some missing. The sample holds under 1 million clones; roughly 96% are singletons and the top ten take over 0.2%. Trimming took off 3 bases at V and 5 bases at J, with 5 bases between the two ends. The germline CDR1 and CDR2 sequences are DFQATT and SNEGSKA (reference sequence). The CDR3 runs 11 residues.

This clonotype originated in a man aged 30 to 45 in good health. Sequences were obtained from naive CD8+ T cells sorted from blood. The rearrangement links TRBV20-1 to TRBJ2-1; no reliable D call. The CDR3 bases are TGCAGTGCTAGTAGGGACAATGAGCAGTTCTTC. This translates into CSASRDNEQFF.